This T cell receptor (beta chain) derives from a study of blood T cell repertoires in COVID-19. At the level of the study: The samples span acute and convalescent COVID-19 from the United States, Italy and Spain. Sources were T cells, B-cell-depleted T cells, or PBMCs; the material itself was cDNA or gDNA.

Per the original data handling: The assay estimated nucleated cells by amplifying reference gene primers. Data came from immunoSEQ multiplex PCR; TCRdb stores just in-frame clones and leaves some out. From that table come the V and J calls and clone size; the DNA was used to work out D and trimming. The sample has roughly 200,000 clones, roughly four fifths seen once. The germline gives CDR1 MGHDK, CDR2 SYGVNS. The CDR3 has 14 amino acids. V was trimmed by 1 base and J by 6 bases, leaving 10 bases between them. The sample taken for sequencing was peripheral blood. This sequence was found in a man between 45 and 60 years old with active or convalescent COVID-19. The genes are TRBV25-1 and TRBJ1-5, with a possible D match to TRBD1 (5 bases). In DNA, the CDR3 is TGTGCCAGCAGTGAATCGGGGGTTGGTCAGCCCCAGCATTTT. Its protein product is CASSESGVGQPQHF.